Below, 17 T cell receptor beta chains from the same sample are listed, as sequenced in a study of monozygotic twins with inflammatory bowel disease. TCRdb reprocessed the 5' RACE reads and stores each CDR3 protein as one record, lacking DNA. This sample's clone table lists around 410,000 distinct CDR3 sequences. Sequencing was carried out using blood. The origin of the receptors is a human donor with ulcerative colitis or Crohn's disease, or a healthy co-twin of an affected twin (not recorded which).

The chain carries TRBV4-3 and TRBJ2-7; TCRdb reports TRBD1, a call that lacks DNA to check it against. Germline assignment: CDR1 LGHNA and CDR2 YSLEER. The CDR3 totals 13 residues. This CDR3 is CASSQDGGYEQYF.

J is TRBJ1-1 and V is TRBV14. CDR1 and CDR2 (germline): SGHDN, FVKESK. The CDR3 extends over 13 amino acids. The chain's CDR3 is CASSHRGPTEAFF.

The chain recombines TRBV7-2 with TRBJ2-4; the D gene TCRdb calls, TRBD1, cannot be checked with no DNA. CDR1 is SGHTA, CDR2 FQGNSA, per germline. The CDR3 has 13 residues. The CDR3 protein is CASSLGQADIQYF. Combining the CDR3 with reference TRBV7-2 and TRBJ2-4 gives the whole variable domain GAGVSQSPSNKVTEKGKDVELRCDPISGHTALYWYRQSLGQGLEFLIYFQGNSAPDKSGLPSDRFSAERTGGSVSTLTIQRTQQEDSAVYLCASSLGQADIQYFGAGTRLSVL.

The V call is TRBV27, the J call TRBJ1-2; TCRdb selects TRBD1, and the lack of DNA leaves this call unchecked. CDR1 is MNHEY, CDR2 SMNVEV, per germline (reference sequence). The CDR3 is 13 residues long. CDR3 loop: CASRSAGINRYTF.

The chain links TRBV20-1 to TRBJ2-5; TCRdb outputs TRBD1, but without DNA this stays unchecked. Germline CDR1 and CDR2: DFQATT and SNEGSKA (reference sequence). The CDR3 consists of 15 residues. This CDR3 is CSAPGPGLRQETQYF.

V and J are TRBV24-1 and TRBJ2-5; TCRdb's D call, TRBD1, is unchecked because there is no DNA. CDR3 length equals 16 residues. Germline lookup yields CDR1 KGHDR and CDR2 SFDVKD. CDR3 loop: CATSTRGDRLQETQYF.

The gene calls are TRBV7-3 and TRBJ1-5; the D call from TCRdb, TRBD1, cannot be confirmed without DNA. The CDR3 runs 19 residues. Germline V gives CDR1 SGHTA, CDR2 FQGTGA. The CDR3 is CASSLTPLSGRGSNQPQHF.

V gene TRBV7-2 combines with J gene TRBJ2-5; as DNA is missing, the TRBD2 call by TCRdb cannot be tested. This CDR3 comprises 14 residues. Germline lookup yields CDR1 SGHTA and CDR2 FQGNSA. This CDR3 reads CASTNGTSGETQYF. Supplemented by reference TRBV7-2 and TRBJ2-5, the full variable domain reads GAGVSQSPSNKVTEKGKDVELRCDPISGHTALYWYRQSLGQGLEFLIYFQGNSAPDKSGLPSDRFSAERTGGSVSTLTIQRTQQEDSAVYLCASTNGTSGETQYFGPGTRLLVL.

J is TRBJ1-3 and V is TRBV19; the D gene TCRdb calls, TRBD1, cannot be checked with no DNA. This CDR3 is built from 13 residues. Germline V gene lookup returns CDR1 LNHDA and CDR2 SQIVND (reference sequence). CDR3 amino acids: CASRRGTGNTIYF.

CDR3 sequence: CASSQTGEDSPLHF. V and J are TRBV7-6 and TRBJ1-6; TCRdb names TRBD1, which stays unverified in the absence of DNA. Germline V lookup: CDR1 SGHVS, CDR2 FNYEAQ. The CDR3 loop spans 14 amino acids.

The J gene is TRBJ2-5, the V gene TRBV3-1; checking the TCRdb D call of TRBD2 is not possible without DNA. Germline-derived CDR1 and CDR2 are LGHDT and YNNKEL (reference sequence). This CDR3 is built from 12 residues. This chain's CDR3 is CASSYGGGPSYF.

The chain carries TRBV25-1 and TRBJ2-3; TCRdb reports TRBD2, a call that lacks DNA to check it against. This CDR3 is built from 15 residues. Germline V lookup: CDR1 MGHDK, CDR2 SYGVNS. CDR3 residues: CASSESGRAYDTQYF.

This chain uses TRBV20-1 with TRBJ1-4. The CDR3 is made up of 15 amino acids. Germline CDR1 is DFQATT and CDR2 is SNEGSKA (reference sequence). Here the CDR3 reads CSARGVGATNEKLFF.

The genes are TRBV19 and TRBJ2-7; as DNA is missing, the TRBD1 call by TCRdb cannot be tested. The CDR3 loop spans 14 amino acids. Per germline, CDR1 LNHDA and CDR2 SQIVND (reference sequence). The CDR3 here is CASSKTSGGYEQYF. Full variable domain (outside the CDR3, taken from reference TRBV19 and TRBJ2-7): DGGITQSPKYLFRKEGQNVTLSCEQNLNHDAMYWYRQDPGQGLRLIYYSQIVNDFQKGDIAEGYSVSREKKESFPLTVTSAQKNPTAFYLCASSKTSGGYEQYFGPGTRLTVT.

The chain combines TRBV3-1 with TRBJ1-4; the TCRdb D gene call, TRBD1, has no DNA to confirm it. This CDR3 has 16 residues. From germline, CDR1 is LGHDT and CDR2 YNNKEL (reference sequence). The CDR3 is CASSLGTPSREEKLFF.

V usage is TRBV7-9 and J usage is TRBJ2-1; TCRdb names TRBD1, which stays unverified in the absence of DNA. Germline lookup yields CDR1 SEHNR and CDR2 FQNEAQ (reference sequence). CDR3 length equals 13 residues. CDR3: CASSYAPRNEQFF.

The J gene is TRBJ2-7, the V gene TRBV4-2. The CDR3 loop spans 12 amino acids. Germline-derived CDR1 and CDR2 are LGHNA and YNFKEQ. CDR3 amino acids: CASSQDRNEQYF.